The following is a TCR beta chain sequence with its context. Recruits, aged roughly 18 to 89 years, lived in 24 US areas. Clinical history reported by participants formed the basis on which cohorts were assigned. Donors of Cohort 3 who recovered were those that had two negative PCRs, clearance, or symptom resolution. The data were obtained in a study of blood T cell repertoires in COVID-19. About the study: Sample material is recorded as cDNA or gDNA derived from T cells, B-cell-depleted T cells, or PBMCs.

Libraries were prepared by immunoSEQ multiplex PCR; TCRdb keeps only in-frame clonotypes and omits some of them. The sample yields around 220,000 clones, around 84% seen once. The sequence derives from a woman aged 40 to 50 who had recovered from COVID-19. Sequencing was performed on PBMCs or T cells enriched from blood (not recorded which).

CDR3 DNA sequence: TGTGCCAGCAGTTCTAGGGGTGGAGCTAATGAAAAACTGTTTTTT. This encodes CASSSRGGANEKLFF. The rearrangement joins TRBV28 to TRBJ1-4, with D maybe TRBD1 (5 bases). The germline CDR1 and CDR2 sequences are MDHEN and SYDVKM. The CDR3 extends over 15 amino acids. V lost 4 bases, J lost 3 bases, and 12 bases lay in between. The whole variable domain, filled in from reference TRBV28 and TRBJ1-4, reads DVKVTQSSRYLVKRTGEKVFLECVQDMDHENMFWYRQDPGLGLRLIYFSYDVKMKEKGDIPEGYSVSREKKERFSLILESASTNQTSMYLCASSSRGGANEKLFFGSGTQLSVL.